The next 23 T cell receptor beta chains were all read from a single sample in a study of blood T cells in healthy people across ages. Primed by a sample-barcoded 5' primer and a J-beta primer mix, a second PCR proceeded for about 7 to 11 cycles. From the 5' RACE reads, TCRdb called clonotypes with MiXCR, one entry per CDR3 protein. The table shows 540,000 or so distinct CDR3 sequences, with around 24% occurring only once. The same specimen was also included in a second study, on T cells of mothers and their children.

Sequenced input: blood. Receptors originate from a boy younger than 18 in good health.

J is TRBJ1-4 and V is TRBV6-2 or TRBV6-3; D not certain. V was shortened by 0 bases and J by 4 bases, with 18 bases between the two germline ends. CDR3 size: 18 residues. Germline CDR1 is MNHEY and CDR2 is SVGEGT. The CDR3 DNA reads as TGTGCCAGCAGTTACTCCTCCGCGGATCCCACCATTAATGAAAAACTGTTTTTT. Protein product: CASSYSSADPTINEKLFF.

This clonotype showed up just a few times. The CDR3 sequence is CASGSEQFNEQFF. The CDR3 DNA follows: TGTGCTAGTGGTTCAGAGCAGTTCAATGAGCAGTTCTTC. The J gene is TRBJ2-1, the V gene TRBV12-5; D not resolved. Germline CDR1 reads LGHNT; CDR2 reads FRNRAP. This CDR3 has 13 amino acids. Trimming stripped 4 bases from V and 6 bases from J, with 10 bases between.

This clonotype was detected ten times or more. The V call is TRBV9, the J call TRBJ2-5; TRBD2 is a possible D gene (7 bases). V was pared by 0 bases and J by 4 bases, with 10 bases between. Germline CDR1 is SGDLS and CDR2 is YYNGEE. The CDR3 runs to 14 residues. The CDR3 DNA reads as TGTGCCAGCAGCGTAGAGGGGGGGAGAGAGACCCAGTACTTC. Residues: CASSVEGGRETQYF.

The rearrangement joins TRBV7-2 to TRBJ2-2; D possibly corresponds to TRBD2 (6 bases). The length of the CDR3 is 17 residues. The germline gives CDR1 SGHTA, CDR2 FQGNSA. Between the trimmed V and J ends, which lost 8 bases and 5 bases, there was a span of 24 bases. This CDR3 reads CASGNRDSHGMTGELFF. The CDR3 DNA sequence: TGTGCCAGCGGCAACCGGGACTCCCACGGCATGACCGGGGAGCTGTTTTTT.

The chain links TRBV28 to TRBJ2-5; the match to TRBD1 covers 8 bases. The germline V gene has CDR1 MDHEN and CDR2 SYDVKM. There are 15 residues in the CDR3. Trimming took 5 bases from V and 5 from J; bases not matched to a gene: 10. This CDR3 reads CASSRQTGAWETQYF. Here the CDR3 DNA reads TGTGCCAGCAGTCGACAGACAGGGGCGTGGGAGACCCAGTACTTC.

This chain links TRBV5-1 with TRBJ2-5; D possibly corresponds to TRBD1 (5 bases). CDR1 is SGHRS, CDR2 YFSETQ, per germline. The CDR3 has 16 amino acids. Trimming left V 7 bases short and J 0 bases short, with 19 bases between. The CDR3 reads CASGKGLREYQETQYF. Here the CDR3 DNA reads TGCGCCAGCGGGAAGGGGTTGCGAGAGTACCAAGAGACCCAGTACTTC. Based on the CDR3 plus reference TRBV5-1 and TRBJ2-5, the full variable domain is KAGVTQTPRYLIKTRGQQVTLSCSPISGHRSVSWYQQTPGQGLQFLFEYFSETQRNKGNFPGRFSGRQFSNSRSEMNVSTLELGDSALYLCASGKGLREYQETQYFGPGTRLLVL.

This clonotype was recorded a few times. The V and J genes are TRBV20-1 and TRBJ2-7, with 7 bases aligning to TRBD1. Germline CDR1 is DFQATT and CDR2 is SNEGSKA (reference sequence). The CDR3 runs 13 residues. The V gene end was trimmed by 6 bases and the J gene end by 4 bases; junction bases not matched to a gene: 9. CDR3 region: CSAARTGSYEQYF. In nucleotides, the CDR3 is TGCAGTGCCGCCCGGACAGGATCTTACGAGCAGTACTTC.

The chain couples TRBV13 to TRBJ2-7; TRBD2 aligns across 9 bases. Germline V gene lookup returns CDR1 PRHDT and CDR2 FYEKMQ (reference sequence). The J segment lost 2 bases and the V segment lost 4 bases, leaving 6 bases of the junction unmatched. This CDR3 has 15 residues. CDR3 nucleotides: TGTGCCAGCAGCTCAAGACTAGCGGAGACCTACGAGCAGTACTTC. Translated: CASSSRLAETYEQYF.

In this sample, this clonotype turned up a few times. The V and J genes are TRBV20-1 and TRBJ2-1; 7 positions agree with TRBD1. Unmatched junction bases numbered 10, after V lost 3 bases and J lost 2 bases. This CDR3 has 16 residues. Germline-derived CDR1 and CDR2 are DFQATT and SNEGSKA (reference sequence). CDR3 in amino acids: CSASRPQGRPYNEQFF. The CDR3 DNA reads TGCAGTGCTAGCCGGCCACAGGGGCGCCCCTACAATGAGCAGTTCTTC.

This clonotype was seen more than once but under ten times. The DNA for the CDR3 is TGTGCCAGCAGCAGGCAGGGACAGGGCCGGGCCTACGAGCAGTACTTC. Amino acids: CASSRQGQGRAYEQYF. The chain is built from TRBV9 and TRBJ2-5, with TRBD1 matching over 9 bases. The DNA end lines up better with TRBJ2-7; the J call may be wrong. The CDR3 is made up of 16 amino acids. Germline V lookup: CDR1 SGDLS, CDR2 YYNGEE.

In this sample, this clonotype turned up a few times. The rearrangement joins TRBV7-9 to TRBJ1-2; possible D gene TRBD1, 5 bases. The CDR3 loop spans 12 amino acids. The germline gives CDR1 SEHNR, CDR2 FQNEAQ (reference sequence). Trimming removed 10 bases at V and 2 bases at J, with 11 bases between. CDR3 coding DNA: TGTGCCATCCGGGGGGGGAACTATGGCTACACCTTC. This codes for CAIRGGNYGYTF.

The chain carries TRBV6-5 and TRBJ2-3, with D tentatively TRBD2 (6 bases). Trimming cost V 6 bases and J 0 bases, with 13 bases left between them. The CDR3 runs to 15 residues. From germline, CDR1 is MNHEY and CDR2 SVGAGI. The CDR3 DNA follows: TGTGCCAGCAGCTCCCTAGCGCCGAGCACAGATACGCAGTATTTT. Encoded protein: CASSSLAPSTDTQYF.

This clonotype turned up a few times. This chain links TRBV7-2 with TRBJ1-4; D might be TRBD1 (5 bases). V was pared by 5 bases and J by 5 bases, with 12 bases between. From germline, CDR1 is SGHTA and CDR2 FQGNSA. CDR3 length: 14 amino acids. CDR3 loop: CASSIRDGNEKLFF. CDR3 bases: TGTGCCAGCAGCATCCGGGACGGCAATGAAAAACTGTTTTTT. Together with reference TRBV7-2 and TRBJ1-4, the CDR3 gives the full variable domain: GAGVSQSPSNKVTEKGKDVELRCDPISGHTALYWYRQSLGQGLEFLIYFQGNSAPDKSGLPSDRFSAERTGGSVSTLTIQRTQQEDSAVYLCASSIRDGNEKLFFGSGTQLSVL.

This clonotype was observed a few times. In nucleotides, the CDR3 is TGTGCCACCATGGCGGCCCAGCGGGGTTACAATGAGCAGTTCTTC. This sequence encodes CATMAAQRGYNEQFF. The J gene is TRBJ2-1, the V gene TRBV7-9, with 7 bases identical to TRBD2. V shed 10 bases, J shed 4 bases, and the junction held 13 bases outside the gene matches. Germline V gene sequence: CDR1 SEHNR, CDR2 FQNEAQ (reference sequence). The CDR3 covers 15 residues.

This clonotype was counted a few times. The CDR3 loop is CASTDGSSTDTQYF. CDR3 coding DNA: TGCGCCAGCACTGACGGCTCTAGCACAGATACGCAGTATTTT. This sequence joins TRBV5-1 and TRBJ2-3; D ambiguous. The CDR3 spans 14 residues. The V gene lost 6 bases and the J gene lost 0 bases, with 11 bases spanning the gap. Germline V lookup: CDR1 SGHRS, CDR2 YFSETQ.

This clonotype was counted between two and nine times. The chain employs TRBV3-1 and TRBJ2-5, with D perhaps given as TRBD1 or TRBD2 (5 bases each). Germline lookup yields CDR1 LGHDT and CDR2 YNNKEL (reference sequence). CDR3 length equals 16 residues. Trimming left V 0 bases short and J 0 bases short, with 11 bases between. CDR3 loop: CASSQDRDLYQETQYF. For the CDR3, the DNA is TGTGCCAGCAGCCAAGATCGGGACCTCTACCAAGAGACCCAGTACTTC.

J is TRBJ1-3 and V is TRBV20-1; possibly TRBD1 for D (5 bases). The germline V and J ends were trimmed by 4 bases and 6 bases, with 13 bases remaining between them. The CDR3 has 13 residues. Germline V gene lookup returns CDR1 DFQATT and CDR2 SNEGSKA (reference sequence). In DNA form, the CDR3 reads TGCAGTGCTATCATCGGACACAAAAACACCATATATTTT. Translation: CSAIIGHKNTIYF.

The V and J genes are TRBV28 and TRBJ1-6, with 8 bases fitting TRBD1. The CDR3 sequence is 16 residues long. CDR1 is MDHEN, CDR2 SYDVKM, per germline. J gave up 5 bases and V 4 bases, and 7 bases lay outside the gene matches. The CDR3 bases are TGTGCCAGCAGTTACATGACAGGGGAAGATAATTCACCCCTCCACTTT. Translation: CASSYMTGEDNSPLHF.

The sample holds a few counts of this clonotype. The chain couples TRBV6-2 or TRBV6-3 to TRBJ2-7; D possibly matches TRBD1 or TRBD2 (5 bases each). Trimming stripped 8 bases from V and 5 bases from J, with 19 bases between. There are 14 residues in the CDR3. Germline CDR1 and CDR2: MNHEY and SVGEGT. The DNA of the CDR3 is TGTGCCAGCGGGAGAAACAGGTTGTTCGACGAGCAGTACTTC. Encoded protein: CASGRNRLFDEQYF.

The rearrangement uses TRBV20-1 and TRBJ2-5, with TRBD2 matching 10 bases. The CDR3 length is 14 residues. Germline CDR1 reads DFQATT; CDR2 reads SNEGSKA (reference sequence). Unmatched junction bases numbered 4, after V lost 3 bases and J lost 3 bases. The DNA of the CDR3 is TGCAGTGCTAGCCGTCTAGCGGGAGAAGAGACCCAGTACTTC. Its translation is CSASRLAGEETQYF.

This clonotype was detected only a few times. The chain is built from TRBV9 and TRBJ1-3; no reliable D call. Deletions cut 0 bases from V and 0 bases from J, with 10 bases between. This CDR3 has 16 residues. Germline V gene lookup returns CDR1 SGDLS and CDR2 YYNGEE. The CDR3 here is CASSVESLLSGNTIYF. The CDR3 coding sequence is TGTGCCAGCAGCGTAGAGAGCCTCCTCTCTGGAAACACCATATATTTT.

This clonotype was seen a few times. The chain employs TRBV10-3 and TRBJ2-1; 8 nucleotides line up with TRBD1. The V segment lost 6 bases and the J segment 8 bases; nucleotides outside the gene matches: 12. The CDR3 contains 15 residues. Germline V lookup: CDR1 ENHRY, CDR2 SYGVKD. The CDR3 sequence is CAIRPGQGRRDEQFF. CDR3 nucleotide sequence: TGTGCCATCAGGCCCGGACAGGGCCGTAGGGATGAGCAGTTCTTC.

This chain connects TRBV5-5 to TRBJ2-3; D unresolved. This CDR3 spans 15 amino acids. Germline assignment: CDR1 SGHKS and CDR2 YYEKEE (reference sequence). V was cut by 2 bases and J by 3 bases, with 13 bases left in between. CDR3 residues: CASSLNPRRTDTQYF. CDR3 DNA sequence: TGTGCCAGCAGCTTAAATCCAAGGAGAACAGATACGCAGTATTTT.